The source of this T cell receptor (beta chain) is a study of PD-1 blockade in classical Hodgkin lymphoma. Germline V gene data show CDR1 as MGHRA and CDR2 as YSYEKL. This CDR3 spans 17 amino acids. V gave up 0 bases and J gave up 1 base, with 14 bases separating them. Details on this clone: Its target is not known.

Method: immunoSEQ multiplex PCR; TCRdb's copy keeps in-frame clones and lacks some. The table has 40,000 to 65,000 clones, over 70% seen once. Autologous stem cell transplantation was followed by relapse in every patient, and brentuximab vedotin exposure varied. Study results and caveats: A reduction in baseline TCR diversity was reportedly seen in newly diagnosed patients relative to healthy donors. The origin of the repertoire differences remains undefined, with disease activity or prior therapy as possible causes. Baseline diversity in complete responders resembled that of newly diagnosed patients.

The sequenced sample was peripheral blood mononuclear cells (PBMCs), obtained at baseline. J is TRBJ2-3 and V is TRBV4-1; D perhaps matches TRBD2 (6 bases). The clonotype originates from a human donor with classical Hodgkin lymphoma. The chain's CDR3 is CASSQDKTGAGTDTQYF. In DNA form, the CDR3 reads TGCGCCAGCAGCCAAGATAAGACGGGAGCGGGCACAGATACGCAGTATTTT.